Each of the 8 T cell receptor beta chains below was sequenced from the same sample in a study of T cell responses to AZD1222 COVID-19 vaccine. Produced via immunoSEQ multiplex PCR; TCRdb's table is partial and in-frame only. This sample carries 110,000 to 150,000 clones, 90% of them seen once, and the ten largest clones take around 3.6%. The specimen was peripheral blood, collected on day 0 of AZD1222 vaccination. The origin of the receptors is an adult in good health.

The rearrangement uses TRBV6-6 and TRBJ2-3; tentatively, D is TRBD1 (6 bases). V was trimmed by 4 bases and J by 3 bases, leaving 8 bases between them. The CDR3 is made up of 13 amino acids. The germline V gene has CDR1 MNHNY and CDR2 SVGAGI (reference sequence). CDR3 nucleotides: TGTGCCAGCAGTTGGCAGGGGACAGATACGCAGTATTTT. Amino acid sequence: CASSWQGTDTQYF.

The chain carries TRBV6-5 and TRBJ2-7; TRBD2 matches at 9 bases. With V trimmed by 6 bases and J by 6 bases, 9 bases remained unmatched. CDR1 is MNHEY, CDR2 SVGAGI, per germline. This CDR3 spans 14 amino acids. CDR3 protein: CASRSLTSGSEQYF. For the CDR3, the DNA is TGTGCCAGCAGATCGTTGACTAGCGGATCCGAGCAGTACTTC.

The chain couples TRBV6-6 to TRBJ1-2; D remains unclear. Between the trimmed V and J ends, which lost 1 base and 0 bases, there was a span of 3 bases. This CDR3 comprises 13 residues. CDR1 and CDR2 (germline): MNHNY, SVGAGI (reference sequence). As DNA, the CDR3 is TGTGCCAGCAGTTACTTAGCTAACTATGGCTACACCTTC. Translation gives CASSYLANYGYTF.

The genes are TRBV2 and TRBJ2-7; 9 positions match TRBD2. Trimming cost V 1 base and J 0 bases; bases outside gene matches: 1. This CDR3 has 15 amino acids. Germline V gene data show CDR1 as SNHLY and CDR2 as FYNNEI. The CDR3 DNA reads TGTGCCAGCAGTGAAGGACTAGCGGACTCCTACGAGCAGTACTTC. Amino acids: CASSEGLADSYEQYF.

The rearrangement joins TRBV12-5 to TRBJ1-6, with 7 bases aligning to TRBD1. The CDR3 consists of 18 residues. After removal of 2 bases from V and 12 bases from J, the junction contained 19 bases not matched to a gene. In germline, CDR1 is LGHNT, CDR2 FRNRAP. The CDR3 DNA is TGTGCTAGTGGTTTGACCGACAGGGCCACCCGGATAAGGGAACCCCTCCACTTT. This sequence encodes CASGLTDRATRIREPLHF.

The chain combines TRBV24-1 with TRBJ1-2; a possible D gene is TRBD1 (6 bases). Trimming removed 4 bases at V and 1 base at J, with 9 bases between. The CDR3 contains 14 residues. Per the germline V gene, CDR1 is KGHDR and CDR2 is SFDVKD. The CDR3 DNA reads TGTGCCACCAGTGAGGCAGGGGTTAACTATGGCTACACCTTC. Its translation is CATSEAGVNYGYTF.

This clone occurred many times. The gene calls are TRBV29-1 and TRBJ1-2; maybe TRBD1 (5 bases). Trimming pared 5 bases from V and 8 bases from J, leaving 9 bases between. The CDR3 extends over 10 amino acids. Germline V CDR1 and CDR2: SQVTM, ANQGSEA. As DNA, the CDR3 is TGCAGCGTTTCCGGGGACGGCTACACCTTC. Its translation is CSVSGDGYTF. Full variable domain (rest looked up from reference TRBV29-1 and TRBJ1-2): SAVISQKPSRDICQRGTSLTIQCQVDSQVTMMFWYRQQPGQSLTLIATANQGSEATYESGFVIDKFPISRPNLTFSTLTVSNMSPEDSSIYLCSVSGDGYTFGSGTRLTVV.

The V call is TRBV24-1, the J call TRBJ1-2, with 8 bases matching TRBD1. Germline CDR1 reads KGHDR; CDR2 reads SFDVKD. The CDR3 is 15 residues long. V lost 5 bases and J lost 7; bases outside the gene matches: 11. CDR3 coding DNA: TGTGCCACCAGTGCCTACAGGGACAGGCCCAGTGGCTACACCTTC. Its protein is CATSAYRDRPSGYTF.